One and the same sample provided the 25 T cell receptor beta chains below, sequenced in a study of blood T cell repertoires in COVID-19. The table came from immunoSEQ multiplex PCR; TCRdb's copy has only in-frame clones and leaves some out. The table lists over 40,000 clones, approximately 83% of them singletons. Sequencing was performed on peripheral blood. These TCRs come from an older woman with acute or convalescent COVID-19.

J is TRBJ2-2 and V is TRBV7-2, with TRBD2 matching over 8 bases. V lost 4 bases, J lost 2 bases, and 9 bases stayed unmatched. CDR3 size: 17 residues. CDR1 and CDR2 from the germline V gene are SGHTA and FQGNSA. The CDR3 sequence is CASSWTSRYINTGELFF. The CDR3 nucleotides are TGTGCCAGCAGCTGGACTAGCAGATACATAAACACCGGGGAGCTGTTTTTT.

As DNA, the CDR3 is TGTGCCAGCAGACCCGACAGGAACGAGCAGTACTTC. Its protein product is CASRPDRNEQYF. The rearrangement uses TRBV7-9 and TRBJ2-7; D might be TRBD1 (6 bases). The V end lost 6 bases, the J end lost 5 bases, and 11 bases lay between the germline ends. The CDR3 covers 12 residues. Germline V lookup: CDR1 SEHNR, CDR2 FQNEAQ (reference sequence). The whole variable domain, remainder taken from reference TRBV7-9 and TRBJ2-7, is DTGVSQNPRHKITKRGQNVTFRCDPISEHNRLYWYRQTLGQGPEFLTYFQNEAQLEKSRLLSDRFSAERPKGSFSTLEIQRTEQGDSAMYLCASRPDRNEQYFGPGTRLTVT.

This chain joins TRBV29-1 and TRBJ2-1; TRBD2 agrees at 12 bases. Germline-derived CDR1 and CDR2 are SQVTM and ANQGSEA. The CDR3 is 13 residues long. Losses at the gene ends were 2 bases for V and 16 bases for J; bases not matched to a gene: 9. The DNA of the CDR3 is TGCAGCGTTGAAACTAGCGGGGGGTCCGGAAGATTCTTC. Translation gives CSVETSGGSGRFF.

This clone was found once. This sequence joins TRBV4-1 and TRBJ1-1, with D possibly being TRBD1 (5 bases). Deletions cut 2 bases from V and 11 bases from J, with 12 bases between. Per the germline V gene, CDR1 is MGHRA and CDR2 is YSYEKL. The CDR3 spans 12 residues. CDR3 in DNA: TGCGCCAGCAGCCAACTCGGCAGGGCGGCTTTCTTT. It encodes CASSQLGRAAFF.

This clone was observed a few times. The chain uses TRBV27 and TRBJ1-4, with TRBD1 matching 7 bases. V gave up 6 bases and J gave up 7 bases; unmatched junction bases: 11. Germline V gene data show CDR1 as MNHEY and CDR2 as SMNVEV (reference sequence). This CDR3 has 15 residues. CDR3 sequence (DNA): TGTGCCAGCAGCGCCCGACAGGGAATAAGTGAAAAACTGTTTTTT. This sequence encodes CASSARQGISEKLFF. The full variable domain, rest sourced from reference TRBV27 and TRBJ1-4, is EAQVTQNPRYLITVTGKKLTVTCSQNMNHEYMSWYRQDPGLGLRQIYYSMNVEVTDKGDVPEGYKVSRKEKRNFPLILESPSPNQTSLYFCASSARQGISEKLFFGSGTQLSVL.

This chain uses TRBV5-1 with TRBJ1-1, with 9 bases aligning to TRBD1. Germline values: CDR1 SGHRS, CDR2 YFSETQ. With V trimmed by 2 bases and J by 6 bases, 26 bases remained unmatched. There are 21 residues in the CDR3. The CDR3 DNA is TGCGCCAGCAGCTTATATCAGGTTAGTTGGACAGGGGCCCCGCAGAAGGCTGAAGCTTTCTTT. The encoded protein is CASSLYQVSWTGAPQKAEAFF.

The chain joins TRBV30 to TRBJ1-1; possibly TRBD1 for D (6 bases). The CDR3 is 13 amino acids. V was cut by 4 bases and J by 0 bases, with 9 bases left in between. CDR1 GTSNPN and CDR2 SVGIG come from the germline V gene (reference sequence). CDR3 in DNA: TGTGCCTGGACCAGGGGTATGAACACTGAAGCTTTCTTT. Residues: CAWTRGMNTEAFF.

The gene calls are TRBV4-1 and TRBJ1-2; no reliable D call. Germline-derived CDR1 and CDR2 are MGHRA and YSYEKL. V was clipped by 1 base and J by 2 bases, with 11 bases between them. This CDR3 region has 15 residues. This CDR3 is CASSQATSLNYGYTF. The CDR3 DNA is TGCGCCAGCAGCCAAGCGACAAGTCTCAACTATGGCTACACCTTC.

This sequence joins TRBV6-6 and TRBJ1-6; D is unclear. Germline values: CDR1 MNHNY, CDR2 SVGAGI (reference sequence). The ends were cut back, 2 bases at V and 9 bases at J, with 11 bases in the middle. The CDR3 is 14 amino acids. The CDR3 nucleotides are TGTGCCAGCAGTTACCCCGAGGGTGGTTCACCCCTCCACTTT. Encoded protein: CASSYPEGGSPLHF.

The table lists this clone with a few counts. This rearrangement joins TRBV2 to TRBJ1-2; the D is unclear. CDR1 and CDR2 (germline): SNHLY, FYNNEI. Trimming took off 6 bases at V and 2 bases at J, with 10 bases between the two ends. This CDR3 region has 13 residues. The CDR3 spells CASSREANYGYTF. CDR3 sequence (DNA): TGTGCCAGCAGCCGGGAAGCGAACTATGGCTACACCTTC.

This chain joins TRBV15 and TRBJ2-2; no reliable D call. The CDR3 consists of 13 residues. Trimming removed 1 base at V and 7 bases at J, with 7 bases between. Germline V gives CDR1 LNHNV, CDR2 YYDKDF (reference sequence). The CDR3 loop reads CATSRGAIGELFF. In DNA, the CDR3 is TGTGCCACCAGCAGAGGTGCTATCGGGGAGCTGTTTTTT.

This clone was seen only a few times. The V gene is TRBV19, the J gene TRBJ2-2, with TRBD1 matching 8 bases. V gave up 5 bases and J gave up 0 bases; unmatched junction bases: 11. The CDR3 is made up of 18 amino acids. Germline CDR1 LNHDA, CDR2 SQIVND (reference sequence). CDR3 in DNA: TGTGCCAGTAGTCCCCTCTGGACAGGGCCAGCGAACACCGGGGAGCTGTTTTTT. Its translation: CASSPLWTGPANTGELFF.

This chain uses TRBV3-1 (or the pseudogene TRBV3-2) with TRBJ2-6, with D perhaps matching TRBD1 (6 bases). With 1 base removed from V and 2 bases from J, the gap between germline ends came to 12 bases. The germline V gene has CDR1 LGHDT and CDR2 YNNKEL (reference sequence). This CDR3 has 17 amino acids. As DNA, the CDR3 is TGTGCCAGCAGCCAAGGGAACAGGGTGACTGGGGCCAACGTCCTGACTTTC. Translating gives CASSQGNRVTGANVLTF.

The chain couples TRBV19 to TRBJ1-2; D is possibly TRBD1 (5 bases). CDR3 length: 15 residues. Germline V gene sequence: CDR1 LNHDA, CDR2 SQIVND (reference sequence). Trimming pared 5 bases from V and 3 bases from J, leaving 16 bases between. CDR3 loop: CASSSDIRFYYGYTF. CDR3 in DNA: TGTGCCAGTAGTTCGGACATCCGATTCTACTATGGCTACACCTTC. Combining the CDR3 with reference TRBV19 and TRBJ1-2 gives the whole variable domain DGGITQSPKYLFRKEGQNVTLSCEQNLNHDAMYWYRQDPGQGLRLIYYSQIVNDFQKGDIAEGYSVSREKKESFPLTVTSAQKNPTAFYLCASSSDIRFYYGYTFGSGTRLTVV.

The chain has TRBV6-5 and TRBJ2-3, with D perhaps matching TRBD2 (6 bases). The CDR3 loop spans 15 amino acids. V lost 6 bases to trimming and J lost 0 bases, with 13 bases between them. The germline gives CDR1 MNHEY, CDR2 SVGAGI. The CDR3 sequence is CASSETRASTDTQYF. CDR3 DNA: TGTGCCAGCAGCGAGACTAGGGCTAGCACAGATACGCAGTATTTT.

The rearrangement links TRBV14 to TRBJ1-1; 8 bases are a match to TRBD1. CDR3 length equals 15 residues. V was clipped by 4 bases and J by 1 base; unmatched bases: 5. CDR1 is SGHDN and CDR2 is FVKESK in the germline V gene. This CDR3 reads CASSPTGVRNTEAFF. DNA for the CDR3: TGTGCCAGCAGCCCGACAGGGGTCAGGAACACTGAAGCTTTCTTT.

This chain links TRBV18 with TRBJ2-4; weak D call: TRBD2 (6 bases). The ends were cut back, 6 bases at V and 1 base at J, with 7 bases in the middle. CDR1 KGHSH and CDR2 LQKENI come from the germline V gene. This CDR3 is 13 amino acids long. The CDR3 loop is CASSRGAKNIQYF. The DNA of the CDR3 is TGTGCCAGCTCTCGGGGGGCCAAAAACATTCAGTACTTC.

This chain links TRBV27 with TRBJ2-6; weak D call: TRBD1 (6 bases). The CDR3 extends over 14 amino acids. The germline V gene has CDR1 MNHEY and CDR2 SMNVEV (reference sequence). V was clipped by 9 bases and J by 4 bases, with 13 bases between them. The CDR3 nucleotides are TGTGCCAGTGACAGGTTCGCGGGGGCCAACGTCCTGACTTTC. Its protein product is CASDRFAGANVLTF.

CDR3 sequence: CASSGGQGFYGYTF. The CDR3 coding sequence is TGTGCCAGCAGTGGTGGACAGGGTTTCTATGGCTACACCTTC. The V gene is TRBV6-2 or TRBV6-3, the J gene TRBJ1-2; 8 bases agree with TRBD1. V was clipped by 5 bases and J by 4 bases; unmatched bases: 6. The CDR3 spans 14 residues. Germline CDR1 MNHEY, CDR2 SVGEGT.

The chain links TRBV12-5 to TRBJ1-1; D is unclear. This CDR3 spans 12 amino acids. Germline values: CDR1 LGHNT, CDR2 FRNRAP. V lost 5 bases to trimming and J lost 6 bases, with 10 bases between them. CDR3: CASGTFDSEAFF. The CDR3 DNA is TGTGCTAGTGGTACATTCGACTCTGAAGCTTTCTTT.

The chain joins TRBV2 to TRBJ1-1; weak D call: TRBD1 (6 bases). The CDR3 spans 12 residues. The V gene lost 5 bases and the J gene lost 10 bases, with 14 bases spanning the gap. Germline V gives CDR1 SNHLY, CDR2 FYNNEI. CDR3 loop: CASSLDSPVAFF. The DNA for the CDR3 is TGTGCCAGCAGTCTGGACAGCCCTGTAGCTTTCTTT.

CDR3 DNA sequence: TGTGCCAGCAGTTCGACGGGACTAGCGGGCACCGGGGAGCTGTTTTTT. This gives the protein CASSSTGLAGTGELFF. The V and J genes are TRBV6-5 and TRBJ2-2; 12 bases align to TRBD2. CDR3 length: 16 amino acids. The V segment lost 4 bases and the J segment 4 bases; nucleotides outside the gene matches: 4. The germline V gene encodes CDR1 MNHEY and CDR2 SVGAGI.

This rearrangement joins TRBV14 to TRBJ1-6; no definite D call. Germline V gene lookup returns CDR1 SGHDN and CDR2 FVKESK. This CDR3 is built from 14 residues. Trimming removed 2 bases at V and 2 bases at J, with 4 bases between. The CDR3 spells CASSQITYNSPLHF. In DNA form, the CDR3 reads TGTGCCAGCAGCCAAATCACCTATAATTCACCCCTCCACTTT.

The CDR3: CASSKMGGWDSPLHF. Written as DNA, the CDR3 is TGTGCCAGCAGCAAGATGGGGGGATGGGATTCACCCCTCCACTTT. The V call is TRBV3-1 (or the pseudogene TRBV3-2), the J call TRBJ1-6, with D possibly TRBD1 on 5 matching bases. V lost 5 bases and J 8 bases, leaving 16 bases between the germline ends. The CDR3 covers 15 residues. Germline V gene sequence: CDR1 LGHDT, CDR2 YNNKEL (reference sequence).

The gene calls are TRBV25-1 and TRBJ2-2, with a tentative D call TRBD1 (6 bases). The CDR3 contains 15 residues. Trimming removed 6 bases from V and 1 base from J, with 12 bases in between. CDR1 and CDR2 (germline): MGHDK, SYGVNS. This chain's CDR3 is CASRLGHLNTGELFF. CDR3 in DNA: TGTGCCAGCAGGCTGGGACACTTGAACACCGGGGAGCTGTTTTTT.